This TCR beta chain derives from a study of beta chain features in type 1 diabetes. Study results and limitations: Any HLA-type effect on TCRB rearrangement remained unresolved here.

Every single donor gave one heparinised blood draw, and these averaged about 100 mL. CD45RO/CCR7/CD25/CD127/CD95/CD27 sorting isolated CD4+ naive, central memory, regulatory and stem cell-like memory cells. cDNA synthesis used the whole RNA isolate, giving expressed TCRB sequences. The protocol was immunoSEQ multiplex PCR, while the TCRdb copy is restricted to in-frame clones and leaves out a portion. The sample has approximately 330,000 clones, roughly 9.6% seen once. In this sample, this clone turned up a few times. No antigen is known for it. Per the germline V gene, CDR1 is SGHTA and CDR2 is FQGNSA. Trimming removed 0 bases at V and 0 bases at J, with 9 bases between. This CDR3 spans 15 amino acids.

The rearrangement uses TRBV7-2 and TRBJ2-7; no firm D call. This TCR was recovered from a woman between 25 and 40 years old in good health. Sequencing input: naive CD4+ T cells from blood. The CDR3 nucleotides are TGTGCCAGCAGCTTAGCGTCCCAGGACTCCTACGAGCAGTACTTC. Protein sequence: CASSLASQDSYEQYF.